The clone carrying this TCR beta chain was seen a few times. This record comes from a study of T cells after yellow fever vaccination. Universal primer sites and UMIs were introduced during 5'RACE template-switching synthesis of TCR cDNA. A single record per CDR3 protein comes from TCRdb applying MiXCR to the 5' RACE reads. The sample shows 120,000 or so distinct CDR3 sequences, around 15% of them seen only once. Trimming removed 5 bases at V and 1 base at J, with 11 bases between. Germline CDR1 SEHNR, CDR2 FQNEAQ (reference sequence). The CDR3 is 14 residues long. This material consisted of CD8+ T cells sorted from PBMCs, taken 5 days after the yellow fever booster vaccination. This receptor was taken from a man between 18 and 35 years old who received the YFV17D yellow fever vaccine. The chain links TRBV7-9 to TRBJ1-2; unclear D gene. The CDR3 region has the DNA TGTGCCAGCAGCGCCGGACGGGATAACTATGGCTACACCTTC. Translation gives CASSAGRDNYGYTF.